This TCR beta chain came from a study of cytomegalovirus exposure and HLA in healthy donors. Regarding the study as a whole: As confirmed in vitro, a few CMV-associated chains were specific for CMV antigens. Researchers reportedly found TCR beta sequences accurately predicted most subjects' HLA-A and HLA-B alleles.

Researchers ran the PCR with 60 Vbeta and 13 Jbeta primers. TCRdb's table, derived via immunoSEQ multiplex PCR, lists solely in-frame clones and lacks some. This sample has some 190,000 clones, with 65% to 85% found just once. Points on this clone: Its antigen remains unknown.

Germline assignment: CDR1 SGHRS and CDR2 YFSETQ. The CDR3 sequence is 16 residues long. V gave up 4 bases and J gave up 4 bases; unmatched junction bases: 10. This receptor was taken from a female donor in good health and CMV-seronegative. The chain couples TRBV5-1 to TRBJ1-3; 8 nucleotides line up with TRBD1. Sequencing input: PBMCs. DNA of the CDR3: TGCGCCAGCAGCCTGAGCCGACAGGGGTCCGGAAACACCATATATTTT. Encoded protein: CASSLSRQGSGNTIYF.